The sequence of this TCR beta chain was determined in a study of blood T cells in healthy people across ages. This clonotype has a handful of counts. Together with a sample-barcoded 5' primer, a J-beta primer mix was included in a second PCR lasting about 7 to 12 cycles. TCRdb re-analysed the 5' RACE reads in MiXCR, keeping a single row per CDR3 protein. The sample lists 1 million to 1.2 million distinct CDR3 sequences, 35% to 40% occurring once. This receptor was taken from a man between 18 and 35 years old in good health. Material: blood.

The CDR3 sequence is CASSFERSSYNEQFF. The CDR3, as DNA: TGTGCCAGCAGCTTCGAGCGGAGCTCCTACAATGAGCAGTTCTTC. This chain connects TRBV7-2 to TRBJ2-1; weak D call: TRBD2 (5 bases). The germline CDR1 and CDR2 sequences are SGHTA and FQGNSA. The CDR3 has 15 residues. The V end was cut by 3 bases, the J end by 0 bases, with 9 bases between.